The entry below gives a single T cell receptor (beta chain) sequence along with its context. Sequencing used immunoSEQ multiplex PCR; TCRdb keeps in-frame clones, though not all of them. The repertoire holds a few hundred thousand clones, with about 85% as singletons. The sample belongs to a study of blood T cell repertoires in COVID-19. At the level of the study: Sources were T cells, B-cell-depleted T cells, or PBMCs; the material itself was cDNA or gDNA.

The germline V and J ends were trimmed by 1 base and 6 bases, with 13 bases remaining between them. This CDR3 has 13 residues. Germline CDR1 GTSNPN, CDR2 SVGIG (reference sequence). This chain joins TRBV30 and TRBJ2-7; D might be TRBD2 (6 bases). The TCR was taken from a woman younger than 45 who had recovered from COVID-19. Sequenced input: PBMCs or T cells enriched from blood (not recorded which). CDR3 DNA: TGTGCCTGGAGTGGAGGGCAGGGAGGCGAGCAGTACTTC. It codes for CAWSGGQGGEQYF.